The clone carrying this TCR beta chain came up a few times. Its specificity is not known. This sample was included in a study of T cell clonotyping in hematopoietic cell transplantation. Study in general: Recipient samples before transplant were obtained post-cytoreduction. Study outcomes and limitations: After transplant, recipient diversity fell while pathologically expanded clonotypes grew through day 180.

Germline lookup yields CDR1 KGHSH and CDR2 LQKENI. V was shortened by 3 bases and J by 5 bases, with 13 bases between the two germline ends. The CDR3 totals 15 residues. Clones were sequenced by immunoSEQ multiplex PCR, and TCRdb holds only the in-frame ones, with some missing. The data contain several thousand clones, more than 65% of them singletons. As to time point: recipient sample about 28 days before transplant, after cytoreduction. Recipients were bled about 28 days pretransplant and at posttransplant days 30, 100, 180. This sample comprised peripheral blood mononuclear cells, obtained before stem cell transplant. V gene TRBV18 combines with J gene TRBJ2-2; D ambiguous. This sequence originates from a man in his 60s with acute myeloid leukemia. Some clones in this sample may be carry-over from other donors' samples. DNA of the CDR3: TGTGCCAGCTCACCGGGAAGCATGATGACCGGGGAGCTGTTTTTT. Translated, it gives CASSPGSMMTGELFF.